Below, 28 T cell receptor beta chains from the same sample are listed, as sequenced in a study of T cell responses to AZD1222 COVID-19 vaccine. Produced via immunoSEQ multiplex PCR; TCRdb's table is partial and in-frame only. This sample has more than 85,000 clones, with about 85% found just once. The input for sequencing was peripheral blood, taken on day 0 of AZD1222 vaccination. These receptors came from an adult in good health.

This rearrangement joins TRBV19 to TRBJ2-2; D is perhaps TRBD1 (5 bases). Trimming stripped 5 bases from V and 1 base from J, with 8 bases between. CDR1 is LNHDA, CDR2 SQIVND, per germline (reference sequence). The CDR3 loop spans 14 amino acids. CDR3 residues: CASSGQGNTGELFF. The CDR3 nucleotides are TGTGCCAGTAGTGGGCAGGGGAACACCGGGGAGCTGTTTTTT.

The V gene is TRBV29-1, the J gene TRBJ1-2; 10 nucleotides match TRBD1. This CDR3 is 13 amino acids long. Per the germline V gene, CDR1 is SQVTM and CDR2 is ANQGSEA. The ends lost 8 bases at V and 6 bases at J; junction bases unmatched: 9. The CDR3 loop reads CSLQTGGFNGYTF. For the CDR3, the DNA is TGCAGCCTGCAGACAGGGGGCTTTAATGGCTACACCTTC. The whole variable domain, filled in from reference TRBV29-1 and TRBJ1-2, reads SAVISQKPSRDICQRGTSLTIQCQVDSQVTMMFWYRQQPGQSLTLIATANQGSEATYESGFVIDKFPISRPNLTFSTLTVSNMSPEDSSIYLCSLQTGGFNGYTFGSGTRLTVV.

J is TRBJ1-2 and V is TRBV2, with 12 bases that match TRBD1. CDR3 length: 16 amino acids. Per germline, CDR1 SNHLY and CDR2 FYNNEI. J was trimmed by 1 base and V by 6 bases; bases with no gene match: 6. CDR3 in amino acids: CASRGQGATGNYGYTF. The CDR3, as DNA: TGTGCCAGCAGGGGACAGGGGGCTACGGGTAACTATGGCTACACCTTC.

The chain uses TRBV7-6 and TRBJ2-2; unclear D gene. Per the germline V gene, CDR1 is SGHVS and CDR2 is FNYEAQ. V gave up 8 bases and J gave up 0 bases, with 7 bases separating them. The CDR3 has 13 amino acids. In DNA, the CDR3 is TGTGCCAGCGTGGCGCCGAACACCGGGGAGCTGTTTTTT. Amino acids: CASVAPNTGELFF.

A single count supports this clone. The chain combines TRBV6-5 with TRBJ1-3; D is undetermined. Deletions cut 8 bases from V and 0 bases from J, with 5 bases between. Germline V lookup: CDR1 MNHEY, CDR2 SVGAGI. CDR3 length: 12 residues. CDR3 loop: CASVYSGNTIYF. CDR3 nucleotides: TGTGCCAGCGTATACTCTGGAAACACCATATATTTT.

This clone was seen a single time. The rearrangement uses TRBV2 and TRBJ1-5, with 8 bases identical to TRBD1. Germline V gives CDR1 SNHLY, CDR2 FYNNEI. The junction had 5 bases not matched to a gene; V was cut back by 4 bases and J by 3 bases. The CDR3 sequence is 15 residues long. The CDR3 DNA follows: TGTGCCAGCAGTGTCGAACAGGGGGTCAATCAGCCCCAGCATTTT. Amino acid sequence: CASSVEQGVNQPQHF.

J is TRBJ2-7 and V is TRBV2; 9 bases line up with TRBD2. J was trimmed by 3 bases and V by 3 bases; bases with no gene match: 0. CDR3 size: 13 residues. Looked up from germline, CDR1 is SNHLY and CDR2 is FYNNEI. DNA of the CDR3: TGTGCCAGCAGTGAGCGGGAGGGCTACGAGCAGTACTTC. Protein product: CASSEREGYEQYF.

In DNA form, the CDR3 reads TGTGCCAGCAAAACCGGTACCCGGGGGGAGCAGTACTTC. This encodes CASKTGTRGEQYF. The chain uses TRBV12-3 or TRBV12-4 and TRBJ2-7; D perhaps matches TRBD2 (6 bases). CDR3 size: 13 residues. Trimming shortened V by 7 bases and J by 7 bases, and 17 bases separated the two germline ends.

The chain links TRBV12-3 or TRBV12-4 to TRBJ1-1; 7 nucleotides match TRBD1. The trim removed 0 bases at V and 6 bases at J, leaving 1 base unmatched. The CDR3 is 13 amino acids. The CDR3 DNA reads TGTGCCAGCAGTTTAGCAACAGGGGCTGAAGCTTTCTTT. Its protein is CASSLATGAEAFF.

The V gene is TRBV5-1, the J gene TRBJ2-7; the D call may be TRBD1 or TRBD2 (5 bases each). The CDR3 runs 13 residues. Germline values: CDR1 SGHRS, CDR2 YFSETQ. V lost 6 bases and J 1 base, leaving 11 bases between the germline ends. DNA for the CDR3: TGCGCCAGCACAAGGGACCTTTCCTACGAGCAGTACTTC. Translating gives CASTRDLSYEQYF.

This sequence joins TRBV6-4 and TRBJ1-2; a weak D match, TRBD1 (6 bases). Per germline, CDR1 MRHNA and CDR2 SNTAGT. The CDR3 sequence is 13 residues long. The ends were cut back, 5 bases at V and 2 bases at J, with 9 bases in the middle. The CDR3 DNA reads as TGTGCCAGCAGTCGTCAGGGGAACTATGGCTACACCTTC. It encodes CASSRQGNYGYTF.

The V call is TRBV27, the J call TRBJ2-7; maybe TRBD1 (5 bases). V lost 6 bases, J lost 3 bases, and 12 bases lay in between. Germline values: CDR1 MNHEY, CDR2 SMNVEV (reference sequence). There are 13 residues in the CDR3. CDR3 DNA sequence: TGTGCCAGCAGCTCGACAGTCTTCTACGAGCAGTACTTC. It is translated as CASSSTVFYEQYF.

CDR3 amino acids: CASSLGRGGRNTEAFF. The CDR3 region has the DNA TGTGCCAGCAGCTTAGGTCGGGGTGGGCGGAACACTGAAGCTTTCTTT. This sequence joins TRBV7-9 and TRBJ1-1; D is ambiguous. Germline CDR1 SEHNR, CDR2 FQNEAQ (reference sequence). The V gene lost 1 base and the J gene lost 1 base, with 13 bases spanning the gap. The CDR3 is made up of 16 amino acids.

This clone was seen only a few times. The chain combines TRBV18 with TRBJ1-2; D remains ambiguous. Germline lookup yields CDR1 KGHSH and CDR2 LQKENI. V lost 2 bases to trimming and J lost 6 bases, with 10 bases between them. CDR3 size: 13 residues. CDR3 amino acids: CASSPDQNNGYTF. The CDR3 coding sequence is TGTGCCAGCTCACCAGACCAAAATAATGGCTACACCTTC.

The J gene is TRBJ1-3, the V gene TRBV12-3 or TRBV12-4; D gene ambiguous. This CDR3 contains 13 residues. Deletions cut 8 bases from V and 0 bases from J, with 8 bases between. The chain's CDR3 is CASGEASGNTIYF. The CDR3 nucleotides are TGTGCCAGCGGGGAAGCCTCTGGAAACACCATATATTTT.

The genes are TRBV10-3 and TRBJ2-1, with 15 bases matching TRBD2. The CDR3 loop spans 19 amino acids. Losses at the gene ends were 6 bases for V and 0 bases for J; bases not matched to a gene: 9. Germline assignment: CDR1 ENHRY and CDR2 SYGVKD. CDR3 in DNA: TGTGCCATCAGCGACGGACTAGCGGGAGGGCTAACCTCCTACAATGAGCAGTTCTTC. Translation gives CAISDGLAGGLTSYNEQFF.

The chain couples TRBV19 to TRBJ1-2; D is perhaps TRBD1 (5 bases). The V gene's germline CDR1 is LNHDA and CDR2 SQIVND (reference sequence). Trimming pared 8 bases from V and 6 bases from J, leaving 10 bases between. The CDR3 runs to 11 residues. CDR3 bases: TGTGCCAGTTCCCAGGGTCATGGCTACACCTTC. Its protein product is CASSQGHGYTF.

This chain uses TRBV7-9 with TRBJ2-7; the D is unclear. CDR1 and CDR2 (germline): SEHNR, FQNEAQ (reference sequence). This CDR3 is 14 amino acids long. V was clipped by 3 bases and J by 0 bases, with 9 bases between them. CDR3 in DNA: TGTGCCAGCAGCTTGACCTTAGACTCCTACGAGCAGTACTTC. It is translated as CASSLTLDSYEQYF.

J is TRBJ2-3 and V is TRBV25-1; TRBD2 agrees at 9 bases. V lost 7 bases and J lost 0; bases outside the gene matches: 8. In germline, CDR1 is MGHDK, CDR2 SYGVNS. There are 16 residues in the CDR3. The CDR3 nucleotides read TGTGCCAGCATTCCGGGACTAGCCCCTAGCACAGATACGCAGTATTTT. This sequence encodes CASIPGLAPSTDTQYF.

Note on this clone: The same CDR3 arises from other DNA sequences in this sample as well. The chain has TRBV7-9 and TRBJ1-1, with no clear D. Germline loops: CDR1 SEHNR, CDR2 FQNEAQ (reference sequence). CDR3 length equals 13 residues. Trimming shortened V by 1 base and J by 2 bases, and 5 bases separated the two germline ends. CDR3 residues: CASSLDPNTEAFF. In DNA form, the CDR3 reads TGTGCCAGCAGCTTAGACCCTAACACTGAAGCTTTCTTT. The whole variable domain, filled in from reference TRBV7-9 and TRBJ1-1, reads DTGVSQNPRHKITKRGQNVTFRCDPISEHNRLYWYRQTLGQGPEFLTYFQNEAQLEKSRLLSDRFSAERPKGSFSTLEIQRTEQGDSAMYLCASSLDPNTEAFFGQGTRLTVV.

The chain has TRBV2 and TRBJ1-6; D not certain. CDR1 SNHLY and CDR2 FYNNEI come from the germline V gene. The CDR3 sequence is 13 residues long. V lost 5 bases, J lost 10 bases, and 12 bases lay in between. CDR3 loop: CASSRFGWSPLHF. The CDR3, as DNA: TGTGCCAGCAGTCGTTTTGGGTGGTCACCCCTCCACTTT. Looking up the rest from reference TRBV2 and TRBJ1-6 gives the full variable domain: EPEVTQTPSHQVTQMGQEVILRCVPISNHLYFYWYRQILGQKVEFLVSFYNNEISEKSEIFDDQFSVERPDGSNFTLKIRSTKLEDSAMYFCASSRFGWSPLHFGNGTRLTVT.

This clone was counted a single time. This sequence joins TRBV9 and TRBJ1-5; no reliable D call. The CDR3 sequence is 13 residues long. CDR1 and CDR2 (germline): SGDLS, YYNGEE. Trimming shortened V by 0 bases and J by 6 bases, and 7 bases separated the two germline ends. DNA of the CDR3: TGTGCCAGCAGCGTAGCCCCCCTTCAGCCCCAGCATTTT. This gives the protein CASSVAPLQPQHF.

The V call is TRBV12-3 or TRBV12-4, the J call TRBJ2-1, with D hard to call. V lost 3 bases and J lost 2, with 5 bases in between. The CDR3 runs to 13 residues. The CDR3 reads CASSFAAYNEQFF. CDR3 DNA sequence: TGTGCCAGCAGTTTTGCCGCCTACAATGAGCAGTTCTTC.

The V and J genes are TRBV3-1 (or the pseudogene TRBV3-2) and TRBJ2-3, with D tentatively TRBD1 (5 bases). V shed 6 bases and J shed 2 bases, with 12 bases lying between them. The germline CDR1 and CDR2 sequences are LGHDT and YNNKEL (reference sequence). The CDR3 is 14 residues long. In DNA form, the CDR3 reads TGTGCCAGCAGTCGTAGGGGCAACACAGATACGCAGTATTTT. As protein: CASSRRGNTDTQYF.

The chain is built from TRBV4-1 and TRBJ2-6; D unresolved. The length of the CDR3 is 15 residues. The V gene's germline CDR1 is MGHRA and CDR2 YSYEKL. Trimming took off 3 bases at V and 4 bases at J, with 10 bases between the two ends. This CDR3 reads CASSHSWSGANVLTF. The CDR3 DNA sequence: TGCGCCAGCAGCCATTCGTGGTCCGGGGCCAACGTCCTGACTTTC.

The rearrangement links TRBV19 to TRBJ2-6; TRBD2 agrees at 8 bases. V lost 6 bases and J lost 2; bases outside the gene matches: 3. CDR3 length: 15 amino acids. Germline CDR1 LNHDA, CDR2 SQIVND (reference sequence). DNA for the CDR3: TGTGCCAGTAGAGCGGGAGAAGCTGGGGCCAACGTCCTGACTTTC. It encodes CASRAGEAGANVLTF.

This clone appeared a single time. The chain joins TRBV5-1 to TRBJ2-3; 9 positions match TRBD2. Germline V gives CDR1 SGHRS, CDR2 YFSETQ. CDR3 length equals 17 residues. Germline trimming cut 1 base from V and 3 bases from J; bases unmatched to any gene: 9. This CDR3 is CASSLTAGGSLTDTQYF. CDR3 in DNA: TGCGCCAGCAGCTTGACAGCGGGGGGCTCCTTGACAGATACGCAGTATTTT.

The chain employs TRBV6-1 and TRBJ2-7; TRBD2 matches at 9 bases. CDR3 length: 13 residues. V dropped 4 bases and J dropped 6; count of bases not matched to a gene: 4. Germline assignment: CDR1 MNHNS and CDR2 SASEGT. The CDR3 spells CASSVAGALEQYF. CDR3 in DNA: TGTGCCAGCAGTGTAGCGGGAGCTCTCGAGCAGTACTTC.